The text below deals with one T cell receptor beta chain. The antigen remains undetermined. V was clipped by 2 bases and J by 4 bases, with 5 bases between them. Germline V gene lookup returns CDR1 DFQATT and CDR2 SNEGSKA (reference sequence). The CDR3 is 11 amino acids. This sample is part of a study of cytotoxic CD8 clonotypes in ibrutinib-treated CLL. Study outcomes and limitations: Patients with sustained remission and those progressing were sampled at differing times. Public clonotypes, found uncommonly, either contracted or stayed stable on treatment.

Profiling relied on immunoSEQ multiplex PCR, and the TCRdb table lists in-frame clones only, not all of them. Of 250,000 to 350,000 clones in the sample, around 77% are singletons; the top ten hold roughly 5%. The TCR comes from a human donor with chronic lymphocytic leukemia. The sample was PBMCs, taken at disease progression, from a patient treated with ibrutinib. The chain is built from TRBV20-1 and TRBJ2-5; the D is unclear. The CDR3 is CSARSVETQYF. Written as DNA, the CDR3 is TGCAGTGCTAGAAGTGTAGAGACCCAGTACTTC.